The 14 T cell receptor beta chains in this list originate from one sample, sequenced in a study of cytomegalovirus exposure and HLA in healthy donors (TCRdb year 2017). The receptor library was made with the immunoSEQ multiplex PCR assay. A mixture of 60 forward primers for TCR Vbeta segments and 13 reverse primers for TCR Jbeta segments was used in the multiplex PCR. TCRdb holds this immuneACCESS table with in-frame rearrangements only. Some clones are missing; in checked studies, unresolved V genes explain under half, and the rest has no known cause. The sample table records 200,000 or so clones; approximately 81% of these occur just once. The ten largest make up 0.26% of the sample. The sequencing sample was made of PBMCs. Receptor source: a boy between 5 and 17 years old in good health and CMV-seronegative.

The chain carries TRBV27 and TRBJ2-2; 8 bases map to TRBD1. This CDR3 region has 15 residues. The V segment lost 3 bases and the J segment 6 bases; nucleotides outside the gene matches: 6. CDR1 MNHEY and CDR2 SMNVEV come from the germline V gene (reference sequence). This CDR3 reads CASSFGQGLAGELFF. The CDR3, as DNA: TGTGCCAGCAGTTTTGGACAGGGTCTAGCCGGGGAGCTGTTTTTT.

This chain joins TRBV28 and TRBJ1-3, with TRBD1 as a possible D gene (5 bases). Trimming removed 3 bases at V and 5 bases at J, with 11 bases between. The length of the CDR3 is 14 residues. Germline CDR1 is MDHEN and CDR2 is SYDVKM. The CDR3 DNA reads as TGTGCCAGCAGTTTCCAGGGTCTAAGAAACACCATATATTTT. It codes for CASSFQGLRNTIYF.

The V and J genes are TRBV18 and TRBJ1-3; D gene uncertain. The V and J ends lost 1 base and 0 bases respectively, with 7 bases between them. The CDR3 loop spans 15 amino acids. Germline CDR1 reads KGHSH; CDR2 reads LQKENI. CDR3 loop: CASSPLESSGNTIYF. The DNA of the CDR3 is TGTGCCAGCTCACCACTGGAGAGCTCTGGAAACACCATATATTTT.

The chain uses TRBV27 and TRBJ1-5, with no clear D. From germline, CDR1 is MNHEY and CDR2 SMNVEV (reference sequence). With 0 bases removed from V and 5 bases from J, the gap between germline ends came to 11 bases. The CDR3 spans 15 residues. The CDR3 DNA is TGTGCCAGCAGTTTATCACGACAAAGCCATCAGCCCCAGCATTTT. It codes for CASSLSRQSHQPQHF.

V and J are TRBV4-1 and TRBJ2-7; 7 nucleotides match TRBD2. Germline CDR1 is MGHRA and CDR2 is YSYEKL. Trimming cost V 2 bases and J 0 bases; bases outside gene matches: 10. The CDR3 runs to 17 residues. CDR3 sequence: CASSQPSQRGSSYEQYF. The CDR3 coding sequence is TGCGCCAGCAGCCAACCTAGCCAGCGGGGTAGCTCCTACGAGCAGTACTTC.

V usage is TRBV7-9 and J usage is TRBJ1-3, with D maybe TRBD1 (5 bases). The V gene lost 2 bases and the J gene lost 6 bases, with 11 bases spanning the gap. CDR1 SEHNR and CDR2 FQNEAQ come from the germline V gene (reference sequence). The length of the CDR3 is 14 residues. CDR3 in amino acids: CASSLLDSLNTIYF. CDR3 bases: TGTGCCAGCAGCTTACTAGACAGCTTAAACACCATATATTTT. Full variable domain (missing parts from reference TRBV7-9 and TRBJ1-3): DTGVSQNPRHKITKRGQNVTFRCDPISEHNRLYWYRQTLGQGPEFLTYFQNEAQLEKSRLLSDRFSAERPKGSFSTLEIQRTEQGDSAMYLCASSLLDSLNTIYFGEGSWLTVV.

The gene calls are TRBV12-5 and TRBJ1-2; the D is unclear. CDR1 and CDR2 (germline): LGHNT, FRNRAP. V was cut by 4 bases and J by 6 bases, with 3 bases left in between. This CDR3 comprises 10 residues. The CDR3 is CASGSDGYTF. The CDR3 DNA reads TGTGCTAGTGGTTCAGATGGCTACACCTTC.

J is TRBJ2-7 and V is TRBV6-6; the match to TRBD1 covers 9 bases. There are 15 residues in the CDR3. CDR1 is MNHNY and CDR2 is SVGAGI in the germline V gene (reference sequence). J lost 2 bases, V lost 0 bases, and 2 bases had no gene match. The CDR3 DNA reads TGTGCCAGCAGTTACTCGGGACAGGGTCCCTACGAGCAGTACTTC. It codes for CASSYSGQGPYEQYF.

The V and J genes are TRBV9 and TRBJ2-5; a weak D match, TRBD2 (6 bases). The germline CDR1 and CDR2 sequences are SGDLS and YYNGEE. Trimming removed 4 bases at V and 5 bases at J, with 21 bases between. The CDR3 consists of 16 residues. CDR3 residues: CASSSGTFTPGETQYF. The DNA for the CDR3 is TGTGCCAGCAGCTCTGGGACTTTCACGCCCGGGGAGACCCAGTACTTC.

As DNA, the CDR3 is TGTGCCTGGAGTGAACCCTCCCCCGCAATCGGAGAGACCCAGTACTTC. This translates into CAWSEPSPAIGETQYF. J is TRBJ2-5 and V is TRBV30; no definite D call. Germline loops: CDR1 GTSNPN, CDR2 SVGIG (reference sequence). V lost 1 base to trimming and J lost 4 bases, with 19 bases between them. This CDR3 is built from 16 residues.

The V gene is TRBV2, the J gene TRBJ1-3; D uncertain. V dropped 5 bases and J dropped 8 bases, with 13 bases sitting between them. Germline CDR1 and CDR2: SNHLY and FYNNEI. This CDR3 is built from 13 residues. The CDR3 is CASSYSRLDTIYF. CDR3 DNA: TGTGCCAGCAGTTATTCCAGGCTGGACACCATATATTTT.

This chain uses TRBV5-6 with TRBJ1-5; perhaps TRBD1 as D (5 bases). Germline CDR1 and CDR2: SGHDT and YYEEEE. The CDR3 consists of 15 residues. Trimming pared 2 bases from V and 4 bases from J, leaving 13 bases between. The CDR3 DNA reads TGTGCCAGCAGCTTAAGGTCAGGGCTGAATCAGCCCCAGCATTTT. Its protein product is CASSLRSGLNQPQHF.

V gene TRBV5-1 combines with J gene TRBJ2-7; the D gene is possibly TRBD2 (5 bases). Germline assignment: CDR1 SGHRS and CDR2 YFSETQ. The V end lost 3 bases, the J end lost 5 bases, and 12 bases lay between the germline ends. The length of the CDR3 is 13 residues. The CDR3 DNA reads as TGCGCCAGCAGCTCCCCCGGGGTCAACGAGCAGTACTTC. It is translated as CASSSPGVNEQYF.

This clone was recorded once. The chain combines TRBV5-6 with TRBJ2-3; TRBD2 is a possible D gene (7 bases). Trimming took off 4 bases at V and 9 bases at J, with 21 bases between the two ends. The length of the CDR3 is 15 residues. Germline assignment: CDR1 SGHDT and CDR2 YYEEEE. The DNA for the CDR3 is TGTGCCAGCAGCAGCTCGGGGGGCCCCCGGGGGACGCAGTATTTT. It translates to CASSSSGGPRGTQYF.